The sample holds many counts of the clone carrying this T cell receptor beta chain. Its antigen is unidentified. This CDR3 is 14 amino acids long. Germline CDR1 SGHTS, CDR2 YDEGEE. V trimming: 4 bases; J trimming: 5 bases; junction bases outside the gene matches: 7. This specimen belongs to a study of T cells in Graves' hyperthyroidism and ophthalmopathy. Broader study findings: Clonotypes that were expanded in thyroid above 0.001 mostly appeared in blood too.

Hyperthyroidism had been newly diagnosed in patients aged 18 to 65, and its duration was under 2 months. From 10 ml of fresh peripheral blood, PBMCs were isolated. Authors of the study amplified TCR beta CDR3 regions from RNA transcripts. When the TCR CDR3 underwent first-round RT-PCR, the HTBI primer set was used. TCRdb itself ran the multiplex PCR reads through MiXCR, one entry per CDR3 protein. The repertoire has around 420,000 distinct CDR3 sequences, around 14% of them found once; the top ten carry around an eighth. The sample was blood. The chain joins TRBV5-8 to TRBJ1-1; 8 bases line up with TRBD1. The sequence was obtained from a woman under 30 with Graves' hyperthyroidism. This CDR3 is CASSPRQGRTEAFF. For the CDR3, the DNA is TGTGCCAGCAGCCCTCGACAGGGGCGGACTGAAGCTTTCTTT.